This is a list of T cell receptor beta chains from one sample in a study of cytomegalovirus exposure and HLA in healthy donors. The data were produced by immunoSEQ multiplex PCR, yet TCRdb's version contains in-frame clones alone and is incomplete. The sample includes 220,000 or so clones, 75% to 90% of them seen just once. Sequencing was performed on PBMCs. Receptor source: a woman aged 40 to 50 in good health and CMV-seronegative. The CDR3 runs from the conserved cysteine through the conserved F or W. The D gene is left open where the match is weak. For some rows the clone size is stated as once, few or many, or as a class when expanded; others skip it.

v_call: TRBV9; clone_size: .; d_call: TRBD1; j_call: TRBJ1-1; cdr3_aa: CASSAGQGDTEAFF; cdr3_nt: TGTGCCAGCAGCGCCGGACAGGGGGACACTGAAGCTTTCTTT
v_call: TRBV19; clone_size: .; d_call: TRBD2; j_call: TRBJ2-3; cdr3_aa: CASTSGPGGDTQYF; cdr3_nt: TGTGCCAGTACTAGCGGTCCTGGTGGAGATACGCAGTATTTT
v_call: TRBV7-3; clone_size: .; d_call: TRBD2; j_call: TRBJ2-5; cdr3_aa: CASSRLAGAAETQYF; cdr3_nt: TGTGCCAGCAGCCGACTAGCGGGAGCCGCAGAGACCCAGTACTTC
v_call: TRBV6-6; clone_size: once; d_call: TRBD1; j_call: TRBJ2-7; cdr3_aa: CASSKSPGQGLEQYF; cdr3_nt: TGTGCCAGCAGTAAATCACCGGGACAGGGGCTCGAGCAGTACTTC
v_call: TRBV27; clone_size: .; d_call: TRBD1; j_call: TRBJ1-1; cdr3_aa: CASSWDRGMTEAFF; cdr3_nt: TGTGCCAGCAGTTGGGACAGGGGGATGACTGAAGCTTTCTTT
v_call: TRBV30; clone_size: .; d_call: .; j_call: TRBJ1-5; cdr3_aa: CAWSVLAGDQPQHF; cdr3_nt: TGTGCCTGGAGTGTACTGGCGGGCGATCAGCCCCAGCATTTT
v_call: TRBV5-1; clone_size: once; d_call: .; j_call: TRBJ1-1; cdr3_aa: CASSQLDTSLTEAFF; cdr3_nt: TGCGCCAGCAGCCAATTAGACACCTCTCTAACTGAAGCTTTCTTT
v_call: TRBV14; clone_size: .; d_call: .; j_call: TRBJ2-2; cdr3_aa: CASSQTRNTGELFF; cdr3_nt: TGTGCCAGCAGCCAAACACGAAACACCGGGGAGCTGTTTTTT
v_call: TRBV25-1; clone_size: .; d_call: .; j_call: TRBJ1-1; cdr3_aa: CASSEAGFGNTEAFF; cdr3_nt: TGTGCCAGCAGTGAAGCAGGGTTTGGCAACACTGAAGCTTTCTTT
v_call: TRBV19; clone_size: once; d_call: TRBD1; j_call: TRBJ2-5; cdr3_aa: CASSSLTGGSQETQYF; cdr3_nt: TGTGCCAGTAGTAGCCTCACAGGGGGCTCTCAAGAGACCCAGTACTTC
v_call: TRBV5-1; clone_size: .; d_call: .; j_call: TRBJ1-1; cdr3_aa: CASRLATEAFF; cdr3_nt: TGCGCCAGCAGACTCGCAACTGAAGCTTTCTTT
v_call: TRBV27; clone_size: .; d_call: .; j_call: TRBJ2-5; cdr3_aa: CASSLFQSETQYF; cdr3_nt: TGTGCCAGCAGTTTATTCCAGTCTGAGACCCAGTACTTC
v_call: TRBV2; clone_size: .; d_call: .; j_call: TRBJ1-5; cdr3_aa: CASSDEVEVPQHF; cdr3_nt: TGTGCCAGCAGTGACGAGGTCGAGGTACCCCAGCATTTT
v_call: TRBV19; clone_size: .; d_call: .; j_call: TRBJ2-2; cdr3_aa: CASSIVEGAGELFF; cdr3_nt: TGTGCCAGTAGTATAGTTGAGGGAGCCGGGGAGCTGTTTTTT
v_call: TRBV2; clone_size: .; d_call: TRBD2; j_call: TRBJ2-7; cdr3_aa: CASSDELARIYEQYF; cdr3_nt: TGTGCCAGCAGTGACGAACTAGCGAGAATTTACGAGCAGTACTTC
v_call: TRBV30; clone_size: .; d_call: .; j_call: TRBJ2-7; cdr3_aa: CAWRRQQGLVSYEQYF; cdr3_nt: TGTGCCTGGAGGAGACAGCAAGGTCTGGTCTCCTACGAGCAGTACTTC
v_call: TRBV25-1; clone_size: few; d_call: TRBD2; j_call: TRBJ2-2; cdr3_aa: CASSSGLAGVNTGELFF; cdr3_nt: TGTGCCAGCAGTTCGGGACTAGCGGGGGTGAACACCGGGGAGCTGTTTTTT
v_call: TRBV15; clone_size: .; d_call: .; j_call: TRBJ2-7; cdr3_aa: CATSGEWGYEQYF; cdr3_nt: TGTGCCACCAGCGGTGAGTGGGGCTACGAGCAGTACTTC
v_call: TRBV30; clone_size: .; d_call: TRBD2; j_call: TRBJ2-3; cdr3_aa: CAWSPPTSGMTDTQYF; cdr3_nt: TGTGCCTGGAGTCCACCGACTAGCGGGATGACAGATACGCAGTATTTT
v_call: TRBV4-1; clone_size: .; d_call: TRBD1; j_call: TRBJ1-2; cdr3_aa: CASSRTGGVDGYTF; cdr3_nt: TGCGCCAGCAGCAGGACAGGGGGCGTAGATGGCTACACCTTC
v_call: TRBV27; clone_size: .; d_call: .; j_call: TRBJ1-5; cdr3_aa: CASSVGLYSNQPQHF; cdr3_nt: TGTGCCAGCAGTGTGGGGCTTTATAGCAATCAGCCCCAGCATTTT
v_call: TRBV30; clone_size: .; d_call: .; j_call: TRBJ1-2; cdr3_aa: CAWSVPIFGYTF; cdr3_nt: TGTGCCTGGAGTGTCCCCATTTTTGGCTACACCTTC
v_call: TRBV2; clone_size: .; d_call: TRBD2; j_call: TRBJ2-5; cdr3_aa: CASSEATSESQETQYF; cdr3_nt: TGTGCCAGCAGTGAAGCGACTAGCGAGTCCCAAGAGACCCAGTACTTC
v_call: TRBV7-9; clone_size: .; d_call: TRBD1; j_call: TRBJ2-5; cdr3_aa: CASSLGQESETQYF; cdr3_nt: TGTGCCAGCAGTTTAGGACAGGAGTCAGAGACCCAGTACTTC
v_call: TRBV28; clone_size: .; d_call: .; j_call: TRBJ1-2; cdr3_aa: CASLNGGYGYTF; cdr3_nt: TGTGCCAGCCTAAACGGGGGCTATGGCTACACCTTC
v_call: TRBV18; clone_size: .; d_call: TRBD1; j_call: TRBJ2-7; cdr3_aa: CASSRQGDGYEQYF; cdr3_nt: TGTGCCAGCTCACGACAGGGAGATGGGTACGAGCAGTACTTC
v_call: TRBV9; clone_size: .; d_call: TRBD2; j_call: TRBJ2-5; cdr3_aa: CASTSGTSSQETQYF; cdr3_nt: TGTGCCAGCACCTCGGGGACTAGTTCGCAAGAGACCCAGTACTTC
v_call: TRBV10-2; clone_size: .; d_call: .; j_call: TRBJ1-5; cdr3_aa: CASTEGGTSNQPQHF; cdr3_nt: TGCGCCAGCACCGAGGGGGGGACGAGCAATCAGCCCCAGCATTTT
v_call: TRBV2; clone_size: .; d_call: TRBD2; j_call: TRBJ2-5; cdr3_aa: CASKGLVDSVQETQYF; cdr3_nt: TGTGCCAGCAAGGGACTAGTGGATTCGGTACAAGAGACCCAGTACTTC
v_call: TRBV7-9; clone_size: .; d_call: .; j_call: TRBJ2-2; cdr3_aa: CASSELPTGELFF; cdr3_nt: TGTGCCAGCAGCGAACTTCCAACCGGGGAGCTGTTTTTT
v_call: TRBV5-1; clone_size: .; d_call: TRBD2; j_call: TRBJ2-1; cdr3_aa: CASSFLAGVEQFF; cdr3_nt: TGCGCCAGCAGCTTCTTAGCGGGAGTCGAGCAGTTCTTC
v_call: TRBV6-1; clone_size: .; d_call: TRBD2; j_call: TRBJ2-7; cdr3_aa: CASSEGGRPYEQYF; cdr3_nt: TGTGCCAGCAGTGAGGGCGGGAGACCCTACGAGCAGTACTTC
v_call: TRBV5-1; clone_size: few; d_call: .; j_call: TRBJ2-3; cdr3_aa: CASSLALARPDTQYF; cdr3_nt: TGCGCCAGCAGCTTGGCGCTAGCTCGTCCAGATACGCAGTATTTT
v_call: TRBV27; clone_size: .; d_call: .; j_call: TRBJ2-7; cdr3_aa: CASSPIRLASEQYF; cdr3_nt: TGTGCCAGCAGCCCCATTCGTCTAGCTAGCGAGCAGTACTTC
v_call: TRBV4-1; clone_size: .; d_call: TRBD2; j_call: TRBJ2-7; cdr3_aa: CASSLSGRSSNEQYF; cdr3_nt: TGCGCCAGCAGCCTGAGCGGGAGAAGTTCTAACGAGCAGTACTTC
v_call: TRBV9; clone_size: .; d_call: .; j_call: TRBJ1-2; cdr3_aa: CASSVGQGIYGYTF; cdr3_nt: TGTGCCAGCAGCGTAGGGCAGGGGATCTATGGCTACACCTTC
v_call: TRBV5-1; clone_size: .; d_call: TRBD2; j_call: TRBJ2-5; cdr3_aa: CASSLGLAGLGKMETQYF; cdr3_nt: TGCGCCAGCAGCCTGGGACTAGCGGGCCTCGGGAAAATGGAGACCCAGTACTTC
v_call: TRBV2; clone_size: few; d_call: TRBD2; j_call: TRBJ2-3; cdr3_aa: CASSELAGLITDTQYF; cdr3_nt: TGTGCCAGCAGTGAACTAGCGGGGCTGATCACAGATACGCAGTATTTT
v_call: TRBV20-1; clone_size: .; d_call: .; j_call: TRBJ1-6; cdr3_aa: CSAKTDSSLHF; cdr3_nt: TGCAGTGCCAAAACGGACAGTAGCCTCCACTTT
v_call: TRBV7-6; clone_size: .; d_call: TRBD1; j_call: TRBJ1-3; cdr3_aa: CASGSGTAVGNTIYF; cdr3_nt: TGTGCCAGCGGATCCGGGACAGCCGTCGGAAACACCATATATTTT
v_call: TRBV5-6; clone_size: .; d_call: TRBD2; j_call: TRBJ2-3; cdr3_aa: CASSLVGGSSSDTQYF; cdr3_nt: TGTGCCAGCAGCTTGGTCGGCGGGAGTTCGTCAGATACGCAGTATTTT
v_call: TRBV2; clone_size: .; d_call: TRBD1; j_call: TRBJ1-5; cdr3_aa: CASTHMDRSSNQPQHF; cdr3_nt: TGTGCCAGCACCCATATGGACAGGAGTAGCAATCAGCCCCAGCATTTT
v_call: TRBV29-1; clone_size: .; d_call: .; j_call: TRBJ1-1; cdr3_aa: CSTNNTEAFF; cdr3_nt: TGCAGCACAAACAACACTGAAGCTTTCTTT
v_call: TRBV21-1; clone_size: .; d_call: .; j_call: TRBJ2-5; cdr3_aa: CASSTGVRRYQETQYF; cdr3_nt: TGTGCCAGCAGCACAGGGGTAAGGCGGTACCAAGAGACCCAGTACTTC